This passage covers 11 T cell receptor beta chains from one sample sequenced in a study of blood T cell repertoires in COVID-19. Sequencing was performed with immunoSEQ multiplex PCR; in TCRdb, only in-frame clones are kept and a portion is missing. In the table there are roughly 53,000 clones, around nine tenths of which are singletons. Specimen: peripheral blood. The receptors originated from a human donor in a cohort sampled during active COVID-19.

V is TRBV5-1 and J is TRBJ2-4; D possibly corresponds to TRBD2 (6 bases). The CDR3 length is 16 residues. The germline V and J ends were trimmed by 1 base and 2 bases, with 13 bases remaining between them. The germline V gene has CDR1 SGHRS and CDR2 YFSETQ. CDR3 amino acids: CASSLFVGGTKNIQYF. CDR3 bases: TGCGCCAGCAGCTTGTTCGTGGGGGGAACCAAAAACATTCAGTACTTC.

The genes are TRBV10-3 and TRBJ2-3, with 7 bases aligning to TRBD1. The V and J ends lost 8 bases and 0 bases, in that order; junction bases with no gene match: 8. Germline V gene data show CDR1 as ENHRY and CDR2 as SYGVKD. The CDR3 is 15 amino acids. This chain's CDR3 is CAISLGQPSTDTQYF. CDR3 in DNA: TGTGCCATCTCCCTGGGACAGCCTAGCACAGATACGCAGTATTTT.

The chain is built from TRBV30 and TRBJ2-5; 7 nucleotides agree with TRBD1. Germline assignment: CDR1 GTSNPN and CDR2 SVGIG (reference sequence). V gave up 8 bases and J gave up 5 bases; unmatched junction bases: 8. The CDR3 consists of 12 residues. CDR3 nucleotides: TGTGCCGGCTACAGGGGCGGCGAGACCCAGTACTTC. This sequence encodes CAGYRGGETQYF.

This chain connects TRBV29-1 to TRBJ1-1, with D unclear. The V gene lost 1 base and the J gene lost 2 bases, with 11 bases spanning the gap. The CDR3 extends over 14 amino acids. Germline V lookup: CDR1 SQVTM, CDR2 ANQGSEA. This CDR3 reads CSVEGLSLNTEAFF. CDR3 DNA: TGCAGCGTTGAAGGACTCAGCTTAAACACTGAAGCTTTCTTT.

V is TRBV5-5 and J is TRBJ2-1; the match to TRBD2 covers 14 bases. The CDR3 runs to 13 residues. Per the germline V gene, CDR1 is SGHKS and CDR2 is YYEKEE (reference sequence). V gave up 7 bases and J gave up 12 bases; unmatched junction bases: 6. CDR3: CASGTSGSNSQFF. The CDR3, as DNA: TGTGCCAGCGGGACTAGCGGGAGTAATTCGCAGTTCTTC. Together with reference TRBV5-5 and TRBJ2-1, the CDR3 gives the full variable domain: DAGVTQSPTHLIKTRGQQVTLRCSPISGHKSVSWYQQVLGQGPQFIFQYYEKEERGRGNFPDRFSARQFPNYSSELNVNALLLGDSALYLCASGTSGSNSQFFGPGTRLTVL.

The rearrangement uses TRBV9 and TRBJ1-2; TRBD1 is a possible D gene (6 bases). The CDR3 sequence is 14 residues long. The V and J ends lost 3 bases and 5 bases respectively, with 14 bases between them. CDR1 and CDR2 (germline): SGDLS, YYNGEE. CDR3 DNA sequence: TGTGCCAGCAGCGAGGGGGAACAGGGTTATGGCTACACCTTC. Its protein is CASSEGEQGYGYTF. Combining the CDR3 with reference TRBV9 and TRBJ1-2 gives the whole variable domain DSGVTQTPKHLITATGQRVTLRCSPRSGDLSVYWYQQSLDQGLQFLIQYYNGEERAKGNILERFSAQQFPDLHSELNLSSLELGDSALYFCASSEGEQGYGYTFGSGTRLTVV.

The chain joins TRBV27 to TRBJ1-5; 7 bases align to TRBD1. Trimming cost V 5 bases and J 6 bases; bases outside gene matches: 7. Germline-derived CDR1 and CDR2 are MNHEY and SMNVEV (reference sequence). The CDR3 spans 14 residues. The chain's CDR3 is CASSPQTGIQPQHF. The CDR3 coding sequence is TGTGCCAGCAGTCCCCAGACAGGGATTCAGCCCCAGCATTTT.

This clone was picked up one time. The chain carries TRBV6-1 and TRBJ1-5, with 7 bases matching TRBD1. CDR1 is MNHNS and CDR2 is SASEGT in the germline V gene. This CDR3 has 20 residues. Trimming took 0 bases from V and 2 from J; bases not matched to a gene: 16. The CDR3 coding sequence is TGTGCCAGCAGTGAAGCGTATAGGAACAGGGGCCAACTCCGCAATCAGCCCCAGCATTTT. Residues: CASSEAYRNRGQLRNQPQHF.

The CDR3 region is CASSSSQDRVIDGYTF. The CDR3 nucleotides are TGTGCCAGCAGTTCATCTCAGGACAGGGTGATCGATGGCTACACCTTC. The chain links TRBV6-2 or TRBV6-3 to TRBJ1-2; the match to TRBD1 covers 8 bases. Trimming took 4 bases from V and 6 from J; bases not matched to a gene: 13. The CDR3 contains 16 residues. Germline V gene sequence: CDR1 MNHEY, CDR2 SVGEGT.

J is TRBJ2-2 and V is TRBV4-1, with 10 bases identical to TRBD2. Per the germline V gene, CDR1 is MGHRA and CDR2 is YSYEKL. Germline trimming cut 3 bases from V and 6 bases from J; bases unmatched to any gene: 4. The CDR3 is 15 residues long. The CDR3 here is CASSHPGLASGELFF. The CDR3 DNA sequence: TGCGCCAGCAGCCACCCGGGACTAGCGTCCGGGGAGCTGTTTTTT.

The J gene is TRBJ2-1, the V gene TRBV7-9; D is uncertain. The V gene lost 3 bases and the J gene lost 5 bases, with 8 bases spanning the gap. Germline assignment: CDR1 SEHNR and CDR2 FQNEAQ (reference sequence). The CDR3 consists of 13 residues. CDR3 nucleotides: TGTGCCAGCAGCTTCGGGTGGGACAATGAGCAGTTCTTC. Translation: CASSFGWDNEQFF.